Presented here are 30 T cell receptor beta chains from one specimen sequenced in a study of T cells in Graves' hyperthyroidism and ophthalmopathy. Using RNA transcripts as the source, TCR beta CDR3 regions were amplified. First-round RT-PCR of the TCR CDR3 relied on the HTBI primer set. One entry per CDR3 protein results from TCRdb running MiXCR on the multiplex PCR reads. The table lists some 510,000 distinct CDR3 sequences, under 25% of them singletons, with around 27% in the top ten. The material sequenced was blood. The receptors come from a man aged 18 to 30 with Graves' hyperthyroidism.

This clonotype was detected ten times or more. V and J are TRBV28 and TRBJ1-2; 12 nucleotides align to TRBD1. The CDR3 is 14 amino acids. The trim removed 1 base at V and 8 bases at J, leaving 2 bases unmatched. Germline lookup yields CDR1 MDHEN and CDR2 SYDVKM. Here the CDR3 reads CASSLSGQGAGYTF. For the CDR3, the DNA is TGTGCCAGCAGTTTATCGGGACAGGGGGCCGGCTACACCTTC.

This clonotype was detected ten times or more. The chain is built from TRBV9 and TRBJ1-5, with a possible D match to TRBD1 (5 bases). CDR3 length equals 15 residues. Germline V gene sequence: CDR1 SGDLS, CDR2 YYNGEE. Trimming cost V 0 bases and J 8 bases, with 15 bases left between them. The CDR3 DNA sequence: TGTGCCAGCAGCGTAGGTGGGTCCGGGGGTGAGCCCCAGCATTTT. It codes for CASSVGGSGGEPQHF.

This clonotype was recorded at least ten times. This rearrangement joins TRBV28 to TRBJ2-7; perhaps TRBD1 as D (6 bases). Between the trimmed V and J ends, which lost 6 bases and 7 bases, there was a span of 10 bases. This CDR3 is built from 11 residues. Germline CDR1 is MDHEN and CDR2 is SYDVKM. CDR3 in amino acids: CASSPGTEQYF. The CDR3 bases are TGTGCCAGCAGCCCCGGGACAGAGCAGTACTTC.

The chain carries TRBV27 and TRBJ1-1; D is ambiguous. The CDR3 length is 16 residues. From germline, CDR1 is MNHEY and CDR2 SMNVEV (reference sequence). Between the trimmed V and J ends, which lost 3 bases and 1 base, there was a span of 15 bases. The CDR3 nucleotides read TGTGCCAGCAGTTTTATGGCCAAAAATTCGAACACTGAAGCTTTCTTT. Amino acids: CASSFMAKNSNTEAFF.

The genes are TRBV27 and TRBJ1-1, with 7 bases matching TRBD1. The CDR3 covers 15 residues. The germline CDR1 and CDR2 sequences are MNHEY and SMNVEV (reference sequence). After removal of 3 bases from V and 0 bases from J, the junction contained 4 bases not matched to a gene. The CDR3 nucleotides read TGTGCCAGCAGTTTCACCGGGACAGTGAACACTGAAGCTTTCTTT. This codes for CASSFTGTVNTEAFF.

This clonotype was detected many times. The genes are TRBV20-1 and TRBJ2-7; 8 bases agree with TRBD2. The V and J ends lost 6 bases and 5 bases, in that order; junction bases with no gene match: 6. Germline CDR1 reads DFQATT; CDR2 reads SNEGSKA (reference sequence). The CDR3 loop spans 12 amino acids. The CDR3 region is CSAPGTRDEQYF. The CDR3 DNA follows: TGCAGTGCCCCCGGGACTAGAGACGAGCAGTACTTC.

Here the CDR3 reads CATSDFGREQYF. The CDR3 DNA sequence: TGTGCCACCAGTGATTTTGGTCGCGAGCAGTACTTC. The chain uses TRBV24-1 and TRBJ2-7; D is uncertain. The CDR3 covers 12 residues. Trimming took off 1 base at V and 6 bases at J, with 6 bases between the two ends. The V gene's germline CDR1 is KGHDR and CDR2 SFDVKD.

This clonotype was seen many times. The CDR3 DNA is TGTGCCAGCAGCCCCATCGGCCTCAGGTCTAACTATGGCTACACCTTC. As protein: CASSPIGLRSNYGYTF. The rearrangement links TRBV27 to TRBJ1-2; D is undetermined. The germline V gene encodes CDR1 MNHEY and CDR2 SMNVEV (reference sequence). The CDR3 contains 16 residues. V lost 6 bases to trimming and J lost 0 bases, with 17 bases between them.

This clonotype was detected many times. The germline gene is not matched at one end of the junction; a read error may be the cause. The rearrangement links TRBV12-3 or TRBV12-4 to TRBJ1-2; no definite D call. The CDR3 covers 15 residues. In DNA form, the CDR3 reads TGTGCCAGCAGTCTAGCCCCGCTAGCGATAAAAGGCTACACCTTC. As protein: CASSLAPLAIKGYTF.

In this sample, this clonotype turned up many times. One end of the junction fails to match germline, which may point to a read error. CDR3 sequence reads: CASSSPGQGLSEAFF. CDR3 DNA sequence: TGTGCCAGCAGTTCCCCGGGACAGGGACTCTCTGAGGCTTTCTTT. The V call is TRBV28, the J call TRBJ1-1; 9 nucleotides match TRBD1. This CDR3 is 15 amino acids long. In germline, CDR1 is MDHEN, CDR2 SYDVKM.

This clonotype was counted at least ten times. The chain couples TRBV7-9 to TRBJ1-1; 9 nucleotides match TRBD1. The V gene end was trimmed by 4 bases and the J gene end by 7 bases; junction bases not matched to a gene: 10. The CDR3 is 15 residues long. Germline V gives CDR1 SEHNR, CDR2 FQNEAQ (reference sequence). As DNA, the CDR3 is TGTGCCAGCAGCTCCCCTAGCCGACAGGGGGGTGAAGCTTTCTTT. Amino acids: CASSSPSRQGGEAFF. Full variable domain (missing parts from reference TRBV7-9 and TRBJ1-1): DTGVSQNPRHKITKRGQNVTFRCDPISEHNRLYWYRQTLGQGPEFLTYFQNEAQLEKSRLLSDRFSAERPKGSFSTLEIQRTEQGDSAMYLCASSSPSRQGGEAFFGQGTRLTVV.

This clonotype was picked up many times. The chain joins TRBV9 to TRBJ1-2; the match to TRBD1 covers 9 bases. From germline, CDR1 is SGDLS and CDR2 YYNGEE. This CDR3 spans 18 amino acids. After removal of 2 bases from V and 7 bases from J, the junction contained 18 bases not matched to a gene. CDR3 sequence: CASSVHSAPGTGRSGYTF. CDR3 bases: TGTGCCAGCAGCGTCCATAGTGCCCCCGGGACAGGGCGGAGTGGCTACACCTTC. The whole variable domain, filled in from reference TRBV9 and TRBJ1-2, reads DSGVTQTPKHLITATGQRVTLRCSPRSGDLSVYWYQQSLDQGLQFLIQYYNGEERAKGNILERFSAQQFPDLHSELNLSSLELGDSALYFCASSVHSAPGTGRSGYTFGSGTRLTVV.

This clonotype was recorded at least ten times. This sequence may be a read error, since a much larger clone differs from it by one base. The V call is TRBV6-2 or TRBV6-3, the J call TRBJ1-1; D unresolved. The CDR3 is 12 residues long. In germline, CDR1 is MNHEY, CDR2 SVGEGT. V was shortened by 4 bases and J by 0 bases, with 3 bases between the two germline ends. This chain's CDR3 is CASSWVNTEAFF. The CDR3 nucleotides are TGTGCCAGCAGTTGGGTGAACACTGAAGCTTTCTTT.

The genes are TRBV12-3 or TRBV12-4 and TRBJ2-5; 7 bases are shared with TRBD1. The CDR3 has 13 residues. Germline trimming cut 8 bases from V and 4 bases from J; bases unmatched to any gene: 7. The CDR3 region has the DNA TGTGCCAGCGCCGGGGACAGAGGAGAGACCCAGTACTTC. Translated: CASAGDRGETQYF.

This clonotype was seen repeatedly, ten times or more. This sequence joins TRBV12-5 and TRBJ2-1; weak D call: TRBD1 (6 bases). The ends were cut back, 1 base at V and 0 bases at J, with 7 bases in the middle. CDR1 and CDR2 (germline): LGHNT, FRNRAP. The CDR3 is made up of 15 amino acids. The CDR3 bases are TGTGCTAGTGGTTTGGGGACAGCCTCCTACAATGAGCAGTTCTTC. Amino acid sequence: CASGLGTASYNEQFF.

This clonotype was seen more than once but under ten times. CDR3 amino acids: CASSPVGYYGYTF. CDR3 sequence (DNA): TGTGCCAGCTCACCAGTCGGATACTATGGCTACACCTTC. The chain recombines TRBV18 with TRBJ1-2; D is unclear. The CDR3 has 13 residues. Trimming pared 2 bases from V and 3 bases from J, leaving 7 bases between. Germline V lookup: CDR1 KGHSH, CDR2 LQKENI.

This clonotype appeared many times. The chain uses TRBV27 and TRBJ2-3, with 12 bases that match TRBD2. The CDR3 totals 14 residues. V trimming: 2 bases; J trimming: 6 bases; junction bases outside the gene matches: 0. CDR1 and CDR2 from the germline V gene are MNHEY and SMNVEV (reference sequence). CDR3 protein: CASSLLAGGDTQYF. Here the CDR3 DNA reads TGTGCCAGCAGTTTACTAGCGGGGGGGGATACGCAGTATTTT.

This clonotype was recorded at least ten times. The chain combines TRBV6-1 with TRBJ1-1, with D possibly being TRBD1 (5 bases). CDR3 length equals 15 residues. CDR1 is MNHNS, CDR2 SASEGT, per germline. Trimming removed 4 bases at V and 0 bases at J, with 12 bases between. The CDR3 protein is CASSALGQLNTEAFF. The CDR3, as DNA: TGTGCCAGCAGTGCTTTGGGGCAGCTGAACACTGAAGCTTTCTTT.

This clonotype was found many times. The V and J genes are TRBV12-3 or TRBV12-4 and TRBJ2-7, with a possible D match to TRBD1 (7 bases). Trimming shortened V by 5 bases and J by 2 bases, and 13 bases separated the two germline ends. This CDR3 spans 14 amino acids. The CDR3 coding sequence is TGTGCCAGCAGTATGGGGGGACAGACCTACGAGCAGTACTTC. Protein product: CASSMGGQTYEQYF.

This clonotype was seen repeatedly, ten times or more. The chain joins TRBV7-3 to TRBJ1-5; unclear D gene. Germline V gene data show CDR1 as SGHTA and CDR2 as FQGTGA. The CDR3 is 17 residues long. V shed 1 base and J shed 0 bases, with 13 bases lying between them. CDR3 DNA: TGTGCCAGCAGCTTAAAAGTGGCAGTCCATAGCAATCAGCCCCAGCATTTT. Its protein is CASSLKVAVHSNQPQHF.

The rearrangement links TRBV2 to TRBJ2-7, with TRBD2 matching 8 bases. CDR3 size: 15 residues. Germline V lookup: CDR1 SNHLY, CDR2 FYNNEI. Trimming cost V 6 bases and J 5 bases; bases outside gene matches: 12. The CDR3 DNA follows: TGTGCCAGCAGCGACAGAGCGGGAGAGTCTAACGAGCAGTACTTC. The encoded protein is CASSDRAGESNEQYF.

This clonotype was detected many times. The genes are TRBV14 and TRBJ1-1; no clear D gene. This CDR3 comprises 14 residues. Deletions cut 1 base from V and 5 bases from J, with 11 bases between. CDR1 SGHDN and CDR2 FVKESK come from the germline V gene. For the CDR3, the DNA is TGTGCCAGCAGCCAAGTACGAGGGCCTACTGAAGCTTTCTTT. As protein: CASSQVRGPTEAFF. Based on the CDR3 plus reference TRBV14 and TRBJ1-1, the full variable domain is EAGVTQFPSHSVIEKGQTVTLRCDPISGHDNLYWYRRVMGKEIKFLLHFVKESKQDESGMPNNRFLAERTGGTYSTLKVQPAELEDSGVYFCASSQVRGPTEAFFGQGTRLTVV.

The CDR3 DNA follows: TGTGCCAGCAGCCAAGGCGGTCCCTCCTTCGGCACTGAAGCTTTCTTT. It is translated as CASSQGGPSFGTEAFF. The chain uses TRBV14 and TRBJ1-1; the D is unclear. CDR1 and CDR2 (germline): SGHDN, FVKESK. The CDR3 loop spans 16 amino acids. Trimming pared 1 base from V and 4 bases from J, leaving 16 bases between.

This clonotype was seen many times. This CDR3 reads CASSGLGTNTGELFF. The CDR3 nucleotides read TGCGCCAGCAGTGGGCTAGGAACGAACACCGGGGAGCTGTTTTTT. The chain links TRBV5-1 to TRBJ2-2; D not certain. V was clipped by 5 bases and J by 0 bases, with 11 bases between them. CDR3 size: 15 residues. The V gene's germline CDR1 is SGHRS and CDR2 YFSETQ.

The sample holds many counts of this clonotype. The chain joins TRBV2 to TRBJ2-7; TRBD1 is a possible D gene (7 bases). Trimming removed 8 bases at V and 0 bases at J, with 11 bases between. Per germline, CDR1 SNHLY and CDR2 FYNNEI. This CDR3 comprises 13 residues. The CDR3 region is CASGGGTSYEQYF. CDR3 coding DNA: TGTGCCAGCGGAGGGGGCACCTCCTACGAGCAGTACTTC.

This clonotype has just a few counts. CDR3 sequence reads: CASSLNLGLAGSTDTQYF. The CDR3, as DNA: TGTGCCAGCAGCCTAAATTTGGGACTAGCGGGATCCACAGATACGCAGTATTTT. This chain joins TRBV3-1 and TRBJ2-3; 13 bases agree with TRBD2. The V segment lost 4 bases and the J segment 2 bases; nucleotides outside the gene matches: 9. The CDR3 runs 18 residues. Germline CDR1 reads LGHDT; CDR2 reads YNNKEL (reference sequence).

CDR3 residues: CASGPDYGYTF. The DNA of the CDR3 is TGTGCCAGCGGACCGGACTATGGCTACACCTTC. The rearrangement uses TRBV2 and TRBJ1-2; D remains unclear. The CDR3 length is 11 residues. Germline V gene sequence: CDR1 SNHLY, CDR2 FYNNEI. Deletions cut 8 bases from V and 3 bases from J, with 7 bases between.

Ten or more counts support this clonotype. The chain is built from TRBV5-1 and TRBJ2-7, with 10 bases identical to TRBD2. J gave up 1 base and V 3 bases, and 4 bases lay outside the gene matches. In germline, CDR1 is SGHRS, CDR2 YFSETQ. This CDR3 has 15 amino acids. For the CDR3, the DNA is TGCGCCAGCAGCTCCGGACTAGCGGTGTCCTACGAGCAGTACTTC. As protein: CASSSGLAVSYEQYF.

This clonotype has ten or more counts. This chain uses TRBV12-3 or TRBV12-4 with TRBJ1-3; no firm D call. The ends were cut back, 5 bases at V and 4 bases at J, with 12 bases in the middle. This CDR3 is 14 amino acids long. CDR3 DNA sequence: TGTGCCAGCAGTCCGCCGGAGGGAGGAAACACCATATATTTT. Its translation is CASSPPEGGNTIYF.

For this clonotype: Given a much more abundant clone one base away, this may be a read error. This sequence joins TRBV5-1 and TRBJ2-7; no clear D. Trimming pared 4 bases from V and 2 bases from J, leaving 10 bases between. The CDR3 runs to 13 residues. Germline V gene lookup returns CDR1 SGHRS and CDR2 YFSETQ. The CDR3 here is CASSDGEAYEQYF. The CDR3 DNA reads TGCGCCAGCAGCGACGGAGAGGCCTACGAGCAGTACTTC.